Below, 19 T cell receptor beta chains from the same sample are listed, as sequenced in a study of OX40 agonist ivuxolimab in advanced cancers. This table comes from immunoSEQ multiplex PCR, and its TCRdb copy is limited to in-frame clones, with some not included. This sample has fewer than 200,000 clones, with approximately 94% found just once. Sequencing used CD4+ or CD8+ T cells sorted from blood, obtained in a trial of the OX40 agonist ivuxolimab. The receptors stem from an adult with an advanced solid tumor such as melanoma, head and neck, liver or kidney cancer.

This rearrangement joins TRBV12-5 to TRBJ2-7; 7 nucleotides agree with TRBD2. V gave up 6 bases and J gave up 3 bases; unmatched junction bases: 11. Germline values: CDR1 LGHNT, CDR2 FRNRAP. CDR3 length: 15 amino acids. The CDR3 DNA follows: TGTGCTAGTGGGCCCCTGGGGGGGAGCCTCTACGAGCAGTACTTC. This gives the protein CASGPLGGSLYEQYF.

In DNA, the CDR3 is TGTGCCACCAGCTCCAACCCTAGCCTCCCCGGCATGGATGAGCAGTTCTTC. Its protein product is CATSSNPSLPGMDEQFF. This rearrangement joins TRBV15 to TRBJ2-1, with D possibly being TRBD2 (5 bases). In germline, CDR1 is LNHNV, CDR2 YYDKDF (reference sequence). V was cut by 5 bases and J by 8 bases, with 25 bases left in between. CDR3 length equals 17 residues.

The chain combines TRBV27 with TRBJ1-1, with D perhaps matching TRBD1 (5 bases). The V gene's germline CDR1 is MNHEY and CDR2 SMNVEV (reference sequence). This CDR3 has 15 residues. Trimming cost V 5 bases and J 4 bases, with 17 bases left between them. This CDR3 is CASSRGTSRGTEAFF. CDR3 nucleotide sequence: TGTGCCAGCAGTCGTGGGACCTCGAGGGGCACTGAAGCTTTCTTT.

This chain joins TRBV4-1 and TRBJ2-7; 13 bases map to TRBD2. The germline CDR1 and CDR2 sequences are MGHRA and YSYEKL. Trimming at V came to 4 bases and at J to 5 bases, leaving 5 bases not matched to a gene. This CDR3 is 15 amino acids long. CDR3 sequence: CASSLRTSGGNEQYF. The DNA of the CDR3 is TGCGCCAGCAGCCTCAGGACTAGCGGGGGCAACGAGCAGTACTTC.

The J gene is TRBJ2-7, the V gene TRBV7-9; D remains unclear. Deletions cut 2 bases from V and 6 bases from J, with 8 bases between. Germline CDR1 is SEHNR and CDR2 is FQNEAQ (reference sequence). This CDR3 contains 12 residues. Here the CDR3 DNA reads TGTGCCAGCAGCTTATTGGGGTCCGAGCAGTACTTC. Amino acids: CASSLLGSEQYF.

The rearrangement uses TRBV19 and TRBJ2-1; 7 bases align to TRBD2. Looked up from germline, CDR1 is LNHDA and CDR2 is SQIVND (reference sequence). Trimming removed 0 bases from V and 8 bases from J; junction bases left unmatched: 10. The CDR3 totals 16 residues. The CDR3 reads CASSIDPRGVAYEQFF. The DNA for the CDR3 is TGTGCCAGTAGTATAGATCCCCGGGGGGTAGCGTATGAGCAGTTCTTC.

This chain's CDR3 is CAISEIVGPEGTQHF. CDR3 DNA sequence: TGTGCCATCAGTGAGATAGTGGGGCCCGAGGGAACCCAGCATTTT. J is TRBJ1-5 and V is TRBV10-3, with D maybe TRBD1 (5 bases). Germline CDR1 ENHRY, CDR2 SYGVKD. V was shortened by 2 bases and J by 11 bases, with 19 bases between the two germline ends. The CDR3 extends over 15 amino acids.

V gene TRBV6-1 combines with J gene TRBJ1-2; D is unresolved. V gave up 2 bases and J gave up 7 bases, with 14 bases separating them. This CDR3 region has 14 residues. The germline CDR1 and CDR2 sequences are MNHNS and SASEGT. The CDR3 DNA reads TGTGCCAGCAGTGAATCAGGTGGGCGGATTGGCTACACCTTC. Protein sequence: CASSESGGRIGYTF.

This chain links TRBV27 with TRBJ1-1; no reliable D call. The CDR3 has 15 amino acids. Germline V gene lookup returns CDR1 MNHEY and CDR2 SMNVEV (reference sequence). With 1 base removed from V and 1 base from J, the gap between germline ends came to 10 bases. The CDR3 is CASSLWASKNTEAFF. Written as DNA, the CDR3 is TGTGCCAGCAGTTTATGGGCCAGTAAGAACACTGAAGCTTTCTTT.

This clone was seen just once. This sequence joins TRBV7-9 and TRBJ2-3, with D maybe TRBD2 (5 bases). V lost 2 bases and J lost 1, with 13 bases in between. The CDR3 contains 16 residues. CDR1 SEHNR and CDR2 FQNEAQ come from the germline V gene (reference sequence). The CDR3 region is CASSLRLLGGTDTQYF. Written as DNA, the CDR3 is TGTGCCAGCAGCTTAAGACTACTAGGCGGCACAGATACGCAGTATTTT.

The J gene is TRBJ2-3, the V gene TRBV7-2; 9 positions match TRBD2. CDR1 and CDR2 from the germline V gene are SGHTA and FQGNSA. The V segment lost 5 bases and the J segment 3 bases; nucleotides outside the gene matches: 9. CDR3 length: 16 amino acids. CDR3 amino acids: CASSNRAGGPTDTQYF. DNA for the CDR3: TGTGCCAGCAGCAACCGGGCGGGAGGGCCTACAGATACGCAGTATTTT.

Written as DNA, the CDR3 is TGTGCCAGCAGCCAAGATTGGATACAGGGAAGTAATGAAAAACTGTTTTTT. Translation gives CASSQDWIQGSNEKLFF. The chain carries TRBV14 and TRBJ1-4, with D tentatively TRBD1 (6 bases). Germline V gene lookup returns CDR1 SGHDN and CDR2 FVKESK. The V end lost 0 bases, the J end lost 4 bases, and 15 bases lay between the germline ends. The CDR3 is made up of 17 amino acids.

The chain links TRBV12-5 to TRBJ2-1, with D possibly matching TRBD2 (6 bases). The CDR3 is made up of 14 amino acids. With 6 bases removed from V and 2 bases from J, the gap between germline ends came to 11 bases. Germline V gives CDR1 LGHNT, CDR2 FRNRAP. The CDR3 is CASGSGVPYNEQFF. The CDR3 nucleotides read TGTGCTAGTGGGTCGGGGGTGCCCTACAATGAGCAGTTCTTC. Full variable domain (rest looked up from reference TRBV12-5 and TRBJ2-1): DARVTQTPRHKVTEMGQEVTMRCQPILGHNTVFWYRQTMMQGLELLAYFRNRAPLDDSGMPKDRFSAEMPDATLATLKIQPSEPRDSAVYFCASGSGVPYNEQFFGPGTRLTVL.

This sequence joins TRBV11-3 and TRBJ1-4; D may be TRBD1 (5 bases). The CDR3 totals 15 residues. The V gene lost 5 bases and the J gene lost 2 bases, with 12 bases spanning the gap. CDR1 is SGHNT and CDR2 is YENEEA in the germline V gene. The CDR3: CASSLGGTTNEKLFF. CDR3 nucleotides: TGTGCCAGCAGCCTAGGAGGGACGACTAATGAAAAACTGTTTTTT. The full variable domain, completed using reference TRBV11-3 and TRBJ1-4, is EAGVVQSPRYKIIEKKQPVAFWCNPISGHNTLYWYLQNLGQGPELLIRYENEEAVDDSQLPKDRFSAERLKGVDSTLKIQPAELGDSAVYLCASSLGGTTNEKLFFGSGTQLSVL.

This clone occurred once. The chain couples TRBV6-5 to TRBJ1-1; D is uncertain. Trimming removed 2 bases from V and 6 bases from J, with 19 bases in between. The CDR3 sequence is 16 residues long. CDR1 and CDR2 from the germline V gene are MNHEY and SVGAGI. The CDR3 sequence: CASSYLRGSSGAEAFF. CDR3 nucleotide sequence: TGTGCCAGCAGTTACCTGCGGGGATCCAGCGGAGCTGAAGCTTTCTTT.

The rearrangement uses TRBV4-1 and TRBJ1-4; possibly TRBD1 for D (5 bases). V lost 3 bases, J lost 14 bases, and 25 bases lay in between. This CDR3 spans 16 amino acids. Germline assignment: CDR1 MGHRA and CDR2 YSYEKL. The CDR3 spells CASSHLLGPPGGGLFF. CDR3 nucleotides: TGCGCCAGCAGCCACCTCCTGGGACCGCCGGGGGGAGGCCTGTTTTTT.

The chain is built from TRBV7-9 and TRBJ2-5; 8 positions agree with TRBD1. Trimming removed 3 bases from V and 5 bases from J; junction bases left unmatched: 5. Germline values: CDR1 SEHNR, CDR2 FQNEAQ (reference sequence). This CDR3 region has 14 residues. The CDR3 nucleotides are TGTGCCAGCAGCTTGAGACAGGGGTTTGAGACCCAGTACTTC. Translated: CASSLRQGFETQYF.

The chain employs TRBV11-2 and TRBJ1-6; D call uncertain. This CDR3 has 14 amino acids. Trimming cost V 3 bases and J 6 bases, with 9 bases left between them. Germline V gene sequence: CDR1 SGHAT, CDR2 FQNNGV. CDR3: CASSFVRTNSPLHF. CDR3 nucleotide sequence: TGTGCCAGCAGCTTCGTACGGACTAATTCACCCCTCCACTTT.

The chain employs TRBV5-1 and TRBJ2-5, with D unclear. V lost 0 bases, J lost 5 bases, and 11 bases lay in between. Germline assignment: CDR1 SGHRS and CDR2 YFSETQ. This CDR3 region has 14 residues. The CDR3: CASSLAWGGETQYF. The CDR3 coding sequence is TGCGCCAGCAGCTTGGCGTGGGGTGGGGAGACCCAGTACTTC.